The sequence of this T cell receptor beta chain was determined in a study of OX40 agonist ivuxolimab in advanced cancers. Study in general: Ivuxolimab is an agonistic anti-OX40 (CD134) antibody, and patients were treated with it. Administration of intravenous ivuxolimab to patients occurred every 2 weeks at 0.01 to 10 mg/kg. Prior anti-PD-1, anti-PD-L1 or anti-CTLA-4 therapy was allowed; about 39% had some. Broader study findings: Within 6 weeks, CD4+ and CD8+ blood T cells expanded clonally at 0.1 to 3.0 mg/kg.

This clone showed up just a few times. Its antigen is not known. Some clones are missing from TCRdb's copy, which holds only in-frame ones; the method was immunoSEQ multiplex PCR. The table has more than 40,000 clones, around 77% seen once; the top ten hold 2% to 2.5%. Germline V gene sequence: CDR1 LNHDA, CDR2 SQIVND (reference sequence). The CDR3 consists of 11 residues. V was clipped by 6 bases and J by 6 bases, with 5 bases between them. This chain connects TRBV19 to TRBJ1-4; no firm D call. This specimen consisted of CD4+ or CD8+ T cells sorted from blood, obtained in a trial of the OX40 agonist ivuxolimab. This TCR derives from an adult with an advanced solid tumor such as melanoma, head and neck, liver or kidney cancer. DNA of the CDR3: TGTGCCAGTAGCGGGTATGAAAAACTGTTTTTT. Its translation: CASSGYEKLFF.